The 24 T cell receptor beta chains listed next were all sequenced from one sample in a study of CD8+ T cells in alopecia areata (dated by TCRdb to 2016 to 2019). The time point label, as the study defines it: baseline before oral tofacitinib. Library construction relied on the immunoSEQ multiplex PCR assay. For TCR sequencing, RNA was extracted from every sample and reverse transcribed into cDNA to serve as template. The immuneACCESS repertoire file appears here via TCRdb, limited to in-frame rearrangements. These files lack a portion of the clones; in checked studies, under half of the deficit traces to unresolved V genes, and the cause of the others is not known. The table for this sample lists under 70,000 clones; approximately 96% of them were counted only once. Approximately 24% of the sample lies in the top ten. The sample consisted of CD8+ T cells sorted from blood, taken at week 0. These receptors came from a human donor with alopecia areata.

This chain joins TRBV29-1 and TRBJ1-1, with D unclear. V was cut by 5 bases and J by 0 bases, with 4 bases left in between. Germline V lookup: CDR1 SQVTM, CDR2 ANQGSEA. The CDR3 contains 11 residues. The CDR3 protein is CSVLLNTEAFF. The CDR3 region has the DNA TGCAGCGTTCTGTTGAACACTGAAGCTTTCTTT.

The chain employs TRBV7-9 and TRBJ1-2; 9 bases align to TRBD1. This CDR3 spans 17 amino acids. Germline lookup yields CDR1 SEHNR and CDR2 FQNEAQ (reference sequence). J lost 8 bases, V lost 3 bases, and 16 bases had no gene match. CDR3: CASSFQPGQGSLWGYTF. CDR3 sequence (DNA): TGTGCCAGCAGCTTCCAACCGGGACAGGGTTCCCTTTGGGGCTACACCTTC.

This rearrangement joins TRBV18 to TRBJ1-6; D remains ambiguous. Germline lookup yields CDR1 KGHSH and CDR2 LQKENI. V lost 0 bases to trimming and J lost 7 bases, with 7 bases between them. CDR3 length equals 14 residues. The CDR3 DNA is TGTGCCAGCTCACCACCCAGGAACAATTCACCCCTCCACTTT. Encoded protein: CASSPPRNNSPLHF.

The V call is TRBV7-9, the J call TRBJ2-3, with D uncertain. Germline V lookup: CDR1 SEHNR, CDR2 FQNEAQ (reference sequence). The CDR3 totals 11 residues. V was trimmed by 5 bases and J by 4 bases, leaving 4 bases between them. CDR3 in DNA: TGTGCCAGCAGCGGACCAGATACGCAGTATTTT. Its translation: CASSGPDTQYF.

The chain couples TRBV7-8 to TRBJ2-3; TRBD2 agrees at 11 bases. Trimming at V came to 2 bases and at J to 1 base, leaving 2 bases not matched to a gene. Germline V gives CDR1 SGHVS, CDR2 FQNEAQ. This CDR3 region has 16 residues. The CDR3 DNA reads TGTGCCAGCAGCTTATGGGGACTAGCGGGCACAGATACGCAGTATTTT. Its protein is CASSLWGLAGTDTQYF.

CDR3 sequence reads: CASSDGTGGYEQYF. CDR3 bases: TGTGCCAGCAGCGACGGGACAGGGGGCTACGAGCAGTACTTC. The genes are TRBV5-8 and TRBJ2-7, with TRBD1 matching over 11 bases. V gave up 4 bases and J gave up 3 bases; unmatched junction bases: 3. Germline V gene data show CDR1 as SGHTS and CDR2 as YDEGEE. CDR3 length: 14 residues.

This sequence joins TRBV5-1 and TRBJ1-2; tentative D call: TRBD1 (6 bases). The CDR3 totals 12 residues. Germline CDR1 SGHRS, CDR2 YFSETQ. V lost 1 base to trimming and J lost 6 bases, with 7 bases between them. The CDR3, as DNA: TGCGCCAGCAGCTTGACAGGGAATGGCTACACCTTC. Amino acids: CASSLTGNGYTF.

The CDR3 loop is CASSQAWGADTQYF. For the CDR3, the DNA is TGCGCCAGCAGCCAAGCGTGGGGCGCAGATACGCAGTATTTT. The chain uses TRBV4-1 and TRBJ2-3, with a tentative D call TRBD1 (5 bases). The V gene lost 1 base and the J gene lost 4 bases, with 9 bases spanning the gap. This CDR3 contains 14 residues. The germline CDR1 and CDR2 sequences are MGHRA and YSYEKL.

With regard to this clone: Other DNA sequences within the sample encode an identical CDR3. The chain carries TRBV4-1 and TRBJ2-7, with D maybe TRBD2 (6 bases). V gave up 2 bases and J gave up 4 bases, with 9 bases separating them. This CDR3 comprises 13 residues. Germline-derived CDR1 and CDR2 are MGHRA and YSYEKL. CDR3 residues: CASSQTGGYEQYF. As DNA, the CDR3 is TGCGCCAGCAGCCAAACCGGGGGTTACGAGCAGTACTTC.

The V call is TRBV29-1, the J call TRBJ2-1; D is possibly TRBD2 (6 bases). The CDR3 has 11 residues. V was pared by 7 bases and J by 6 bases, with 10 bases between. The V gene's germline CDR1 is SQVTM and CDR2 ANQGSEA. CDR3 protein: CSGGLRNEQFF. CDR3 nucleotide sequence: TGCAGCGGGGGACTGCGCAATGAGCAGTTCTTC.

The chain employs TRBV4-1 and TRBJ2-1; TRBD2 matches at 8 bases. The CDR3 runs 15 residues. V lost 4 bases to trimming and J lost 4 bases; unmatched junction nucleotides: 6. From germline, CDR1 is MGHRA and CDR2 YSYEKL. CDR3 sequence reads: CASSPGGGSYNEQFF. The DNA for the CDR3 is TGCGCCAGCAGCCCCGGGGGGGGGTCATACAATGAGCAGTTCTTC.

The rearrangement links TRBV7-2 to TRBJ2-1, with D possibly TRBD2 on 6 matching bases. This CDR3 spans 10 amino acids. The ends were cut back, 11 bases at V and 7 bases at J, with 9 bases in the middle. Per germline, CDR1 SGHTA and CDR2 FQGNSA. The CDR3 nucleotides read TGTGCCGTCGGGGGAAATGAGCAGTTCTTC. This translates into CAVGGNEQFF.

The chain links TRBV4-1 to TRBJ2-7, with TRBD2 as a possible D gene (6 bases). V lost 1 base to trimming and J lost 0 bases, with 13 bases between them. The CDR3 extends over 16 amino acids. Germline V CDR1 and CDR2: MGHRA, YSYEKL. CDR3 nucleotide sequence: TGCGCCAGCAGCCAAGTAAATGTAGCGGACTCCTACGAGCAGTACTTC. It is translated as CASSQVNVADSYEQYF.

A single count supports this clone. This rearrangement joins TRBV9 to TRBJ1-5; TRBD1 is a possible D gene (5 bases). V was shortened by 3 bases and J by 4 bases, with 8 bases between the two germline ends. Germline CDR1 and CDR2: SGDLS and YYNGEE. This CDR3 comprises 13 residues. CDR3: CASSAKGNQPQHF. The CDR3 DNA is TGTGCCAGCAGCGCTAAGGGGAATCAGCCCCAGCATTTT. Together with reference TRBV9 and TRBJ1-5, the CDR3 gives the full variable domain: DSGVTQTPKHLITATGQRVTLRCSPRSGDLSVYWYQQSLDQGLQFLIQYYNGEERAKGNILERFSAQQFPDLHSELNLSSLELGDSALYFCASSAKGNQPQHFGDGTRLSIL.

This rearrangement joins TRBV29-1 to TRBJ2-5; D ambiguous. V was pared by 3 bases and J by 1 base, with 9 bases between. The CDR3 spans 13 residues. Looked up from germline, CDR1 is SQVTM and CDR2 is ANQGSEA. CDR3 sequence: CSVDPQAQETQYF. The CDR3 DNA reads as TGCAGCGTTGATCCCCAAGCCCAAGAGACCCAGTACTTC.

V usage is TRBV7-9 and J usage is TRBJ2-6; D call uncertain. Germline V gene sequence: CDR1 SEHNR, CDR2 FQNEAQ (reference sequence). The CDR3 is 15 residues long. Trimming shortened V by 0 bases and J by 0 bases, and 3 bases separated the two germline ends. This CDR3 is CASSLAPSGANVLTF. The CDR3 nucleotides are TGTGCCAGCAGCTTAGCCCCCTCTGGGGCCAACGTCCTGACTTTC. Combining the CDR3 with reference TRBV7-9 and TRBJ2-6 gives the whole variable domain DTGVSQNPRHKITKRGQNVTFRCDPISEHNRLYWYRQTLGQGPEFLTYFQNEAQLEKSRLLSDRFSAERPKGSFSTLEIQRTEQGDSAMYLCASSLAPSGANVLTFGAGSRLTVL.

Comments on this clone: This CDR3 is also generated by other DNA sequences in the sample. The chain couples TRBV30 to TRBJ2-1; weak D call: TRBD2 (6 bases). Trimming took off 0 bases at V and 3 bases at J, with 6 bases between the two ends. The CDR3 is made up of 13 amino acids. Germline CDR1 reads GTSNPN; CDR2 reads SVGIG (reference sequence). DNA of the CDR3: TGTGCCTGGAGTGTCGGGAGCTACAATGAGCAGTTCTTC. It encodes CAWSVGSYNEQFF.

The V gene is TRBV29-1, the J gene TRBJ1-1; D is unclear. The V end was cut by 5 bases, the J end by 4 bases, with 32 bases between. Germline V gives CDR1 SQVTM, CDR2 ANQGSEA. CDR3 size: 19 residues. The CDR3 sequence: CSVQAFSGMPLTRGTEAFF. The CDR3 DNA reads as TGCAGCGTTCAAGCCTTTAGCGGCATGCCTCTCACCCGGGGCACTGAAGCTTTCTTT.

The chain joins TRBV11-2 to TRBJ2-2; perhaps TRBD1 as D (6 bases). This CDR3 has 17 amino acids. Germline V gene data show CDR1 as SGHAT and CDR2 as FQNNGV. Trimming pared 6 bases from V and 0 bases from J, leaving 17 bases between. The CDR3 DNA reads as TGTGCCAGCAGTCAAGGACAGACCCTTTCGAACACCGGGGAGCTGTTTTTT. Protein: CASSQGQTLSNTGELFF.

V gene TRBV5-6 combines with J gene TRBJ2-7; D not certain. This CDR3 comprises 13 residues. Germline values: CDR1 SGHDT, CDR2 YYEEEE. Trimming left V 3 bases short and J 1 base short, with 8 bases between. The CDR3 sequence: CASSSPGSYEQYF. CDR3 bases: TGTGCCAGCAGCTCTCCTGGGTCCTACGAGCAGTACTTC.

This chain links TRBV5-1 with TRBJ2-1; 10 bases agree with TRBD1. Germline loops: CDR1 SGHRS, CDR2 YFSETQ. V was pared by 4 bases and J by 8 bases, with 6 bases of the junction left unmatched. CDR3 length: 14 residues. The DNA of the CDR3 is TGCGCCAGCAGCACGGGACAGGGGAGAGATGAGCAGTTCTTC. Protein product: CASSTGQGRDEQFF.

The chain uses TRBV2 and TRBJ2-3, with 12 bases aligning to TRBD2. The CDR3 is made up of 18 amino acids. Unmatched junction bases numbered 8, after V lost 2 bases and J lost 2 bases. Germline loops: CDR1 SNHLY, CDR2 FYNNEI. The CDR3 nucleotides are TGTGCCAGCAGTGAACCTAGCGGGGGGGCCGGTTTCACAGATACGCAGTATTTT. Translated, it gives CASSEPSGGAGFTDTQYF.

This rearrangement joins TRBV12-5 to TRBJ2-2; D is unresolved. CDR1 LGHNT and CDR2 FRNRAP come from the germline V gene. Between the trimmed V and J ends, which lost 0 bases and 5 bases, there was a span of 13 bases. The CDR3 totals 16 residues. CDR3 sequence (DNA): TGTGCTAGTGGTTTGGTTATCCACAACCGAACCGGGGAGCTGTTTTTT. Translated: CASGLVIHNRTGELFF.

This chain links TRBV6-5 with TRBJ1-1; 8 bases are shared with TRBD1. This CDR3 contains 13 residues. Germline V gene sequence: CDR1 MNHEY, CDR2 SVGAGI. The CDR3 DNA sequence: TGTGCGACCAAACAGGGGGAGGGCACTGAAGCTTTCTTT. Protein sequence: CATKQGEGTEAFF.